These 18 T cell receptor beta chains were sequenced from one sample in a study of shared clonotypes between healthy human individuals. The data were produced by immunoSEQ multiplex PCR, yet TCRdb's version contains in-frame clones alone and is incomplete. The top ten clones hold under 2% of a sample with more than 550,000 clones, roughly two thirds of them seen once. Specimen: memory CD4+ T cells sorted from blood. The subset here: CD45RA-negative fraction. Receptor source: a woman aged 25 to 39 in good health.

For this clone: With only one base between it and a far larger clone, this is likely a read error. This sample includes further DNA sequences coding for the same CDR3. The chain recombines TRBV7-6 with TRBJ2-2; D not certain. Trimming took 3 bases from V and 3 from J, leaving 5 bases between them. Germline assignment: CDR1 SGHVS and CDR2 FNYEAQ. The CDR3 is made up of 13 amino acids. CDR3: CASSLGYTGELFF. CDR3 sequence (DNA): TGTGCCAGCAGCTTGGGTTACACCGGGGAGCTGTTTTTT.

The chain links TRBV28 to TRBJ2-5; D is unclear. CDR1 MDHEN and CDR2 SYDVKM come from the germline V gene. Trimming removed 6 bases at V and 5 bases at J, with 7 bases between. This CDR3 is 11 amino acids long. CDR3 amino acids: CASRGWETQYF. The CDR3 DNA sequence: TGTGCCAGCAGGGGATGGGAGACCCAGTACTTC.

The chain recombines TRBV28 with TRBJ2-1, with TRBD2 matching over 7 bases. Germline loops: CDR1 MDHEN, CDR2 SYDVKM. The trim removed 3 bases at V and 0 bases at J, leaving 17 bases unmatched. This CDR3 contains 20 residues. CDR3 DNA: TGTGCCAGCAGTTTCCCGGTAGCGTGGGAGGGGCAAAGCTCCTACAATGAGCAGTTCTTC. This encodes CASSFPVAWEGQSSYNEQFF.

The chain links TRBV2 to TRBJ2-6, with D possibly TRBD1 on 6 matching bases. The CDR3 length is 17 residues. The V gene lost 1 base and the J gene lost 2 bases, with 12 bases spanning the gap. The germline V gene has CDR1 SNHLY and CDR2 FYNNEI. CDR3 nucleotide sequence: TGTGCCAGCAGTGAAGATCATACAGGGACTGGGGCCAACGTCCTGACTTTC. It translates to CASSEDHTGTGANVLTF.

The CDR3 nucleotides read TGTGCCAGCAGCTTAGGCCTAGCGGGAGATGGAGATACGCAGTATTTT. Protein product: CASSLGLAGDGDTQYF. This chain uses TRBV7-5 with TRBJ2-3; TRBD2, the D gene given by the table, was not confirmed from the DNA. TRBV7-5 represents a pseudogene. This CDR3 has 16 amino acids.

This clone was observed a few times. This sequence joins TRBV2 and TRBJ1-2; D is uncertain. The CDR3 is made up of 11 amino acids. CDR1 and CDR2 from the germline V gene are SNHLY and FYNNEI. Here the CDR3 DNA reads TGTGCATGTCGGGCAATCTATGGCTACACCTTC. This codes for CACRAIYGYTF.

This clone was seen a single time. The chain carries TRBV19 and TRBJ1-4; 8 nucleotides line up with TRBD1. The CDR3 is 14 amino acids. Germline CDR1 LNHDA, CDR2 SQIVND (reference sequence). Trimming at V came to 8 bases and at J to 7 bases, leaving 9 bases not matched to a gene. CDR3 amino acids: CASATGTGGEKLFF. In DNA form, the CDR3 reads TGTGCCAGTGCGACCGGGACAGGTGGTGAAAAACTGTTTTTT. The variable domain in full, with the rest retrieved from reference TRBV19 and TRBJ1-4, is DGGITQSPKYLFRKEGQNVTLSCEQNLNHDAMYWYRQDPGQGLRLIYYSQIVNDFQKGDIAEGYSVSREKKESFPLTVTSAQKNPTAFYLCASATGTGGEKLFFGSGTQLSVL.

CDR3 amino acids: CASRGASGNTGELFF. The DNA for the CDR3 is TGTGCCAGCAGAGGGGCCTCCGGGAACACCGGGGAGCTGTTTTTT. The chain combines TRBV2 with TRBJ2-2; a possible D gene is TRBD1 (5 bases). The ends were cut back, 6 bases at V and 1 base at J, with 12 bases in the middle. This CDR3 comprises 15 residues. Germline V gives CDR1 SNHLY, CDR2 FYNNEI.

J is TRBJ1-4 and V is TRBV25-1; D remains unclear. The V end lost 3 bases, the J end lost 8 bases, and 16 bases lay between the germline ends. The CDR3 consists of 15 residues. The germline gives CDR1 MGHDK, CDR2 SYGVNS. The CDR3 is CASSDTGSVSEKLFF. CDR3 nucleotides: TGTGCCAGCAGTGATACCGGGTCCGTATCGGAAAAACTGTTTTTT.

The J gene is TRBJ2-7, the V gene TRBV7-2, with D perhaps matching TRBD1 (6 bases). V lost 4 bases to trimming and J lost 2 bases, with 15 bases between them. This CDR3 contains 15 residues. The germline gives CDR1 SGHTA, CDR2 FQGNSA. This CDR3 is CASSYPGTPTYEQYF. The CDR3 DNA follows: TGTGCCAGCAGCTACCCCGGGACACCGACCTACGAGCAGTACTTC.

The chain carries TRBV19 and TRBJ2-3; D may be TRBD1 or TRBD2 (5 bases each). The V end was cut by 2 bases, the J end by 3 bases, with 12 bases between. The CDR3 totals 15 residues. CDR1 LNHDA and CDR2 SQIVND come from the germline V gene (reference sequence). DNA for the CDR3: TGTGCCAGTAGTATAAGACGGGGCGAGACAGATACGCAGTATTTT. It encodes CASSIRRGETDTQYF.

The chain combines TRBV4-1 with TRBJ2-7; TRBD2 agrees at 8 bases. The CDR3 is 16 residues long. Looked up from germline, CDR1 is MGHRA and CDR2 is YSYEKL. Losses at the gene ends were 2 bases for V and 1 base for J; bases not matched to a gene: 7. CDR3 bases: TGCGCCAGCAGCCAATCCCTAGCGGGCCTATCCTACGAGCAGTACTTC. This codes for CASSQSLAGLSYEQYF.

In the case of this clone: The same CDR3 is also encoded by other DNA sequences in this sample. The CDR3 region has the DNA TGTGCCAGCAGACACCCGAACACTGAAGCTTTCTTT. This gives the protein CASRHPNTEAFF. This rearrangement joins TRBV25-1 to TRBJ1-1; the D is unclear. The CDR3 covers 12 residues. Per the germline V gene, CDR1 is MGHDK and CDR2 is SYGVNS. The V end was cut by 6 bases, the J end by 1 base, with 6 bases between. Based on the CDR3 plus reference TRBV25-1 and TRBJ1-1, the full variable domain is EADIYQTPRYLVIGTGKKITLECSQTMGHDKMYWYQQDPGMELHLIHYSYGVNSTEKGDLSSESTVSRIRTEHFPLTLESARPSHTSQYLCASRHPNTEAFFGQGTRLTVV.

The chain carries TRBV25-1 and TRBJ1-4, with a tentative D call TRBD1 (5 bases). CDR1 is MGHDK and CDR2 is SYGVNS in the germline V gene. The CDR3 is made up of 15 amino acids. V was trimmed by 1 base and J by 5 bases, leaving 11 bases between them. The CDR3 nucleotides are TGTGCCAGCAGTGAATTGGAGGGGTGGAATGAAAAACTGTTTTTT. Translating gives CASSELEGWNEKLFF.

This clone was counted a few times. The CDR3 sequence: CAWRRGQDDEQYF. DNA for the CDR3: TGTGCCTGGAGGAGGGGGCAGGACGACGAGCAGTACTTC. The rearrangement uses TRBV30 and TRBJ2-5, with 7 bases identical to TRBD1. The DNA end lines up better with TRBJ2-7; the J call may be wrong. Germline V gene lookup returns CDR1 GTSNPN and CDR2 SVGIG (reference sequence). The CDR3 covers 13 residues.

This chain connects TRBV25-1 to TRBJ1-5, with no clear D. The germline gives CDR1 MGHDK, CDR2 SYGVNS. The germline V and J ends were trimmed by 4 bases and 0 bases, with 10 bases remaining between them. The CDR3 runs to 15 residues. The CDR3 sequence: CASSGAADSNQPQHF. The CDR3 DNA reads as TGTGCCAGCAGTGGGGCGGCAGATAGCAATCAGCCCCAGCATTTT.

CDR3: CASSYAPLYEQYF. The DNA for the CDR3 is TGTGCCAGCAGTTACGCCCCGCTGTACGAGCAGTACTTC. The J gene is TRBJ2-7, the V gene TRBV6-6; D unresolved. V lost 2 bases and J lost 4, with 9 bases in between. Per the germline V gene, CDR1 is MNHNY and CDR2 is SVGAGI (reference sequence). CDR3 length equals 13 residues.

The V and J genes are TRBV18 and TRBJ1-5, with D uncertain. The CDR3 runs 16 residues. The germline V gene encodes CDR1 KGHSH and CDR2 LQKENI. V was clipped by 1 base and J by 0 bases, with 10 bases between them. CDR3 nucleotides: TGTGCCAGCTCACCACAATCCCCGGATAGCAATCAGCCCCAGCATTTT. Translated, it gives CASSPQSPDSNQPQHF.